The sequence of this TCR beta chain was determined in a study of cytomegalovirus exposure and HLA in healthy donors. The J segment lost 5 bases and the V segment lost 4 bases, leaving 3 bases of the junction unmatched. Looked up from germline, CDR1 is SEHNR and CDR2 is FQNEAQ (reference sequence). This CDR3 contains 13 residues. About this clone: The antigen is unknown.

13 Jbeta primers and 60 Vbeta primers were used for the PCR. Generated by immunoSEQ multiplex PCR, the TCRdb table keeps only in-frame clones and is missing some. The sample contains roughly 110,000 clones, 81% of which appear only once. Points from the study as a whole: Several of the most significant clusters appeared, in a later analysis, to be linked to common viral pathogens.

The sequenced material came from PBMCs. This clonotype originated in a man in his thirties or forties in good health and CMV-seronegative. The chain combines TRBV7-9 with TRBJ2-3; TRBD2 aligns across 7 bases. CDR3 coding DNA: TGTGCCAGCAGCTGGGGGGGGGAAGATACGCAGTATTTT. Its protein is CASSWGGEDTQYF.